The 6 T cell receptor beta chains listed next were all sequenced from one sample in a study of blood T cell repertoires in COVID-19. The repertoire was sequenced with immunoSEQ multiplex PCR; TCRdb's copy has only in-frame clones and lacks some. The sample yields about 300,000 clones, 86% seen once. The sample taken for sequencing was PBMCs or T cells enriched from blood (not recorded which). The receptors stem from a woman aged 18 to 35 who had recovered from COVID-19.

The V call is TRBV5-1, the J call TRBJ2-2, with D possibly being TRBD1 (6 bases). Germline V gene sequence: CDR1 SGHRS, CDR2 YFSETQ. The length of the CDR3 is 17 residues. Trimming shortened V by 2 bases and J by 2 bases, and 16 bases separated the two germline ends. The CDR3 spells CASSFVSGTSNTGELFF. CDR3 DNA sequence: TGCGCCAGCAGCTTTGTTTCCGGGACATCTAACACCGGGGAGCTGTTTTTT.

CDR3 nucleotide sequence: TGTGCCAGCAGTCACATGGCCTTCGTACAGGCTGAAGCTTTCTTT. Its protein is CASSHMAFVQAEAFF. The rearrangement joins TRBV6-5 to TRBJ1-1, with D perhaps matching TRBD1 (5 bases). The CDR3 spans 15 residues. Between the trimmed V and J ends, which lost 5 bases and 6 bases, there was a span of 19 bases. CDR1 MNHEY and CDR2 SVGAGI come from the germline V gene.

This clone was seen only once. CDR3: CASSHPEGPGSYNEQFF. The CDR3 DNA sequence: TGTGCCAGCAGCCACCCGGAGGGGCCTGGCTCCTACAATGAGCAGTTCTTC. V and J are TRBV27 and TRBJ2-1, with a weak D call TRBD2 (6 bases). The CDR3 is 17 amino acids. V lost 6 bases to trimming and J lost 0 bases, with 18 bases between them. Germline CDR1 is MNHEY and CDR2 is SMNVEV (reference sequence).

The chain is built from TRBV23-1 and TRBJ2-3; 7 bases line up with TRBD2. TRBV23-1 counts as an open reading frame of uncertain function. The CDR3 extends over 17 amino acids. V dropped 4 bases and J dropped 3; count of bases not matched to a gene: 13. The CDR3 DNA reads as TGCGCCAGCAGTCCTTACCCTGGGGGGGTCAGTACAGATACGCAGTATTTT. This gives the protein CASSPYPGGVSTDTQYF.

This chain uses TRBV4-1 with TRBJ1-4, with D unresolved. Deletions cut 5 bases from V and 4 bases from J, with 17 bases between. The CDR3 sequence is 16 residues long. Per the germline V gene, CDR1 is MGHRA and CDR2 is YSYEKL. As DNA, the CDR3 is TGCGCCAGCAGCTCCCTTAAAGAGGGAAATAATGAAAAACTGTTTTTT. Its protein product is CASSSLKEGNNEKLFF.

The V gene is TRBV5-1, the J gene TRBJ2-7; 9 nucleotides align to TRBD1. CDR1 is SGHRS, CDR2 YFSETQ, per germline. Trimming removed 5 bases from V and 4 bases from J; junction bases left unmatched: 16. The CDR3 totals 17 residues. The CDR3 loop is CASSWGTSPGTGYEQYF. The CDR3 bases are TGCGCCAGCAGTTGGGGGACAAGTCCCGGGACAGGGTACGAGCAGTACTTC.